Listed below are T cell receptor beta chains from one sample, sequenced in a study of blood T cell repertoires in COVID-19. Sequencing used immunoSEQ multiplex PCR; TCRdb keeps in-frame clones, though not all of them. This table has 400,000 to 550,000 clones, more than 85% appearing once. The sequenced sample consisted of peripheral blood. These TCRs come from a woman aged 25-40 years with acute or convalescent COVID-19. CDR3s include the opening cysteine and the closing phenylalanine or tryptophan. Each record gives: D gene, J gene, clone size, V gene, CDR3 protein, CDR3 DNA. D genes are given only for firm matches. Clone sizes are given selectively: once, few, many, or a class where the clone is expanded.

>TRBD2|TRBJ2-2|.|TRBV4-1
CASSQGGGNTGELFF
TGCGCCAGCAGCCAAGGCGGGGGGAACACCGGGGAGCTGTTTTTT
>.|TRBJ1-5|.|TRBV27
CASSSMSFDQPQHF
TGTGCCAGCAGTTCGATGAGTTTCGATCAGCCCCAGCATTTT
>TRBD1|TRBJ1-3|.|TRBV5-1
CASSLAQGAAGNTIYF
TGCGCCAGCAGCTTGGCCCAGGGGGCGGCTGGAAACACCATATATTTT
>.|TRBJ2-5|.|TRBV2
CASSSPYF
TGTGCCAGCAGCTCCCCCTACTTC
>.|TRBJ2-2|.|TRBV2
CASSKNTGELFF
TGTGCCAGCAGCAAAAACACCGGGGAGCTGTTTTTT
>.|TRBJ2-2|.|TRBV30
CAWSSTTGELFF
TGTGCCTGGAGTAGTACTACCGGGGAGCTGTTTTTT
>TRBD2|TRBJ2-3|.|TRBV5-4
CASSFQRGASTDTQYF
TGTGCCAGCAGCTTCCAGCGGGGGGCTAGCACAGATACGCAGTATTTT
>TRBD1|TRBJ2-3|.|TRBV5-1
CASSSGQRSTDTQYF
TGCGCCAGCAGCTCGGGACAGAGAAGCACAGATACGCAGTATTTT
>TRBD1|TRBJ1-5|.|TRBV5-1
CASSLSPGGFQPQHF
TGCGCCAGCAGCTTGAGTCCAGGGGGCTTCCAGCCCCAGCATTTT
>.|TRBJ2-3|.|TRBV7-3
CASSLGGRNADTQYF
TGTGCCAGCAGCTTAGGGGGGAGGAACGCAGATACGCAGTATTTT
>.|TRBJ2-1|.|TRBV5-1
CASNQGLTYNEQFF
TGCGCCAGCAACCAGGGCCTGACCTACAATGAGCAGTTCTTC
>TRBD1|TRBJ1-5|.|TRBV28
CASTGQGVNNQPQHF
TGTGCCAGCACCGGACAGGGGGTAAACAATCAGCCCCAGCATTTT
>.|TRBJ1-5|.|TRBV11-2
CASSLVGGQPQHF
TGTGCCAGCAGCTTAGTTGGGGGCCAGCCCCAGCATTTT
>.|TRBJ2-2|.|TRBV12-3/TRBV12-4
CASTWANTGELFF
TGTGCCAGCACCTGGGCAAACACCGGGGAGCTGTTTTTT
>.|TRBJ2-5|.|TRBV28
CASSLYEGKETQYF
TGTGCCAGCAGTTTGTATGAGGGAAAAGAGACCCAGTACTTC
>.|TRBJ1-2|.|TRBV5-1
CASRQGYGYTF
TGCGCCAGCAGACAGGGCTATGGCTACACCTTC
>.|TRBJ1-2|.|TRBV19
CASSILSTETNYGYTF
TGTGCCAGTAGTATCCTCTCGACAGAAACCAACTATGGCTACACCTTC
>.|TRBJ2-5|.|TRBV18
CASSPTLAAGQETQYF
TGTGCCAGCTCACCAACTTTAGCGGCAGGGCAAGAGACCCAGTACTTC
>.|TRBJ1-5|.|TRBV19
CATEAGGYQPQHF
TGTGCCACCGAAGCTGGAGGATACCAGCCCCAGCATTTT
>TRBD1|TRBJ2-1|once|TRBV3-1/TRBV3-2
CASSRGQGNYNEQFF
TGTGCCAGCAGCCGTGGACAGGGGAACTACAATGAGCAGTTCTTC
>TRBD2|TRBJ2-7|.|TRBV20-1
CSASMTSGVTYEQYF
TGCAGTGCTAGTATGACTAGCGGGGTTACCTACGAGCAGTACTTC
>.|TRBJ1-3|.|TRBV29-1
CSVEAGNTIYF
TGCAGCGTTGAGGCCGGAAACACCATATATTTT
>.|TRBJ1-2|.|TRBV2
CASRPEAAGYGYTF
TGTGCCAGCCGTCCTGAGGCGGCGGGCTATGGCTACACCTTC
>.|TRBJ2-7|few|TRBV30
CAWSVRAYEQYF
TGTGCCTGGAGTGTACGGGCCTACGAGCAGTACTTC
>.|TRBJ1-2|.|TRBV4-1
CASSQDSTGRYGYTF
TGCGCCAGCAGCCAAGATTCAACAGGACGATATGGCTACACCTTC
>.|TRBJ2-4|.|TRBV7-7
CASSYQDSPLAKNIQYF
TGTGCCAGCAGCTACCAGGACAGCCCTTTAGCCAAAAACATTCAGTACTTC
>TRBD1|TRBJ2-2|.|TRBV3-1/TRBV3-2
CASSLLDRAAELFF
TGTGCCAGCAGCCTCCTTGACAGGGCCGCGGAGCTGTTTTTT
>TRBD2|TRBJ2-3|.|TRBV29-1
CSAPGLPSTDTQYF
TGCAGCGCGCCGGGACTACCTAGCACAGATACGCAGTATTTT
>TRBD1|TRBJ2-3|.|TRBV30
CAYTNRDRGYTDTQYF
TGTGCCTATACCAACCGGGACAGAGGATACACAGATACGCAGTATTTT
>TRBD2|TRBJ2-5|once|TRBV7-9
CASSLALAGGETQYF
TGTGCCAGCAGCTTAGCACTAGCGGGGGGAGAGACCCAGTACTTC
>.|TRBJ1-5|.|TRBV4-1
CASSQDWRDQPQHF
TGCGCCAGCAGCCAAGATTGGAGAGATCAGCCCCAGCATTTT
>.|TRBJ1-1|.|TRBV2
CASTEAGDRTEAFF
TGTGCCAGCACGGAGGCGGGGGACCGCACTGAAGCTTTCTTT
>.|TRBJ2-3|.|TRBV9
CASSVLSSDTQYF
TGTGCCAGCAGCGTCCTTAGCTCTGATACGCAGTATTTT
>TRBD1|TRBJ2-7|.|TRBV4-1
CASSQDSGQGAYEQYF
TGCGCCAGCAGCCAAGACTCGGGACAGGGGGCTTACGAGCAGTACTTC
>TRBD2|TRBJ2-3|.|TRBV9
CASRGRGTDTQYF
TGTGCCAGCAGGGGGAGGGGCACAGATACGCAGTATTTT
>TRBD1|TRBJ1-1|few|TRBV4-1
CASSQTQGAYTEAFF
TGCGCCAGCAGCCAGACACAGGGGGCGTACACTGAAGCTTTCTTT
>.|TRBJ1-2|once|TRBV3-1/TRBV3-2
CASSQGHSYGYTF
TGTGCCAGCAGCCAAGGACACAGCTATGGCTACACCTTC
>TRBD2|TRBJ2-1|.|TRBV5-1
CASSLVGLAGRYNEQFF
TGCGCCAGCAGCTTGGTAGGACTAGCGGGGCGATACAATGAGCAGTTCTTC
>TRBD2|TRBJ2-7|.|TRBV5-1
CASSLASGGGDEQYF
TGCGCCAGCAGCTTGGCCAGCGGGGGGGGCGACGAGCAGTACTTC
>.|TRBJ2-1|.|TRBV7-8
CASSLVTTEQFF
TGTGCCAGCAGCTTAGTGACAACTGAGCAGTTCTTC
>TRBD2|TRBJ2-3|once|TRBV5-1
CASWRGGTDTQYF
TGCGCCAGCTGGCGGGGGGGCACAGATACGCAGTATTTT
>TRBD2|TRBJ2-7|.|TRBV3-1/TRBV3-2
CASSDGTSGGIAYEQYF
TGTGCCAGCAGCGATGGGACTAGCGGGGGGATCGCCTACGAGCAGTACTTC
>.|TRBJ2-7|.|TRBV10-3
CAISEDIRNGYEQYF
TGTGCCATCAGTGAGGACATTCGGAATGGGTACGAGCAGTACTTC
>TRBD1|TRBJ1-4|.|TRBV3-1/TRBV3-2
CASSPGRTGGVGEKLFF
TGTGCCAGCAGCCCGGGGCGGACAGGGGGCGTGGGAGAAAAACTGTTTTTT
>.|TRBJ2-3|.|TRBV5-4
CASSLAGRVADTQYF
TGTGCCAGCAGCTTGGCGGGCAGGGTAGCAGATACGCAGTATTTT
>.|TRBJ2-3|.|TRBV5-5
CASSLDGASTDTQYF
TGTGCCAGCAGCTTGGATGGGGCAAGCACAGATACGCAGTATTTT
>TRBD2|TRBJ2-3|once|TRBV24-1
CATSDPPAGGLGTDTQYF
TGTGCCACCAGTGATCCCCCGGCGGGGGGCCTTGGCACAGATACGCAGTATTTT
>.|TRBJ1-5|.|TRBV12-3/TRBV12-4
CASSSGRQPQHF
TGTGCCAGCAGTTCAGGGCGTCAGCCCCAGCATTTT
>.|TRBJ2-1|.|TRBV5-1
CASSWRGEWANEQFF
TGCGCCAGCAGCTGGAGGGGCGAATGGGCCAATGAGCAGTTCTTC
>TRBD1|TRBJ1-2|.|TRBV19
CASSTHPGQGGYGYTF
TGTGCCAGTAGTACTCACCCGGGACAGGGCGGCTATGGCTACACCTTC
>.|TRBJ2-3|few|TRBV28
CASSLRGYRGTDTQYF
TGTGCCAGCAGTTTGAGAGGTTACAGGGGCACAGATACGCAGTATTTT
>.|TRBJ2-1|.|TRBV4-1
CASSQDWGAYNEQFF
TGCGCCAGCAGCCAAGACTGGGGGGCCTACAATGAGCAGTTCTTC
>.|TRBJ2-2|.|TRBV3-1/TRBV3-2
CASSPAILAGELFF
TGTGCCAGCAGCCCCGCTATTTTGGCCGGGGAGCTGTTTTTT
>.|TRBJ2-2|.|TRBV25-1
CASSPRRNTGELFF
TGTGCCAGCAGCCCCCGTCGGAACACCGGGGAGCTGTTTTTT
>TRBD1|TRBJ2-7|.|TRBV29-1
CSGAVRQGARYEQYF
TGCAGCGGCGCCGTTCGGCAGGGGGCGCGGTACGAGCAGTACTTC
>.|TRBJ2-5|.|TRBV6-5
CASAAQLQETQYF
TGTGCCAGCGCGGCGCAGCTGCAAGAGACCCAGTACTTC
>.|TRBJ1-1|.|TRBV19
CASRTGSGTEAFF
TGTGCCAGTAGAACAGGGAGTGGCACTGAAGCTTTCTTT
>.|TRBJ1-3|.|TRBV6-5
CASRYRGSGNTIYF
TGTGCCAGCAGGTACCGGGGCTCTGGAAACACCATATATTTT